This T cell receptor (beta chain) was found in a study of blood T cells in healthy people across ages. Study-wide background: Template-switching capture recovered about one barcoded beta molecule per two T cells.

Study outcomes and limitations: Correlation between TCR beta diversity and naive T cell percentage was strong.

Primed by a sample-barcoded 5' primer and a J-beta primer mix, a second PCR proceeded for 7 to 11 cycles. Carrying 12 random nucleotides, a template-switch adaptor labeled each individual cDNA molecule. TCRdb passed the 5' RACE reads through MiXCR, listing each CDR3 protein once. The sample lists over 1,500,000 distinct CDR3 sequences; 49% were seen once. With regard to this clonotype: Its antigen is currently unknown.

V was pared by 4 bases and J by 6 bases, with 4 bases of the junction left unmatched. Germline CDR1 is SGHTA and CDR2 is FQGNSA. The CDR3 length is 15 residues. The chain uses TRBV7-2 and TRBJ2-2; 11 nucleotides line up with TRBD2. The sequencing sample was made of blood. The TCR comes from a woman aged 40 to 50 in good health. Here the CDR3 reads CASSSLSGGAGELFF. CDR3 DNA sequence: TGTGCCAGCAGCTCTCTTAGCGGGGGGGCCGGGGAGCTGTTTTTT.